This T cell receptor beta chain is from a study of control samples from healthy donors and cancer patients. Clones were read by immunoSEQ multiplex PCR, and TCRdb kept only the in-frame ones, dropping some. Of roughly 130,000 clones listed, 80% to 95% are singletons. Unmatched junction bases numbered 2, after V lost 5 bases and J lost 0 bases. Germline lookup yields CDR1 PRHDT and CDR2 FYEKMQ (reference sequence). The length of the CDR3 is 15 residues. This clonotype was sampled from a young man in good health. J is TRBJ1-3 and V is TRBV13, with TRBD1 matching 9 bases. The sample comprised blood. CDR3 nucleotides: TGTGCCAGCAGCGGGACAGGGTCCTCTGGAAACACCATATATTTT. It translates to CASSGTGSSGNTIYF.